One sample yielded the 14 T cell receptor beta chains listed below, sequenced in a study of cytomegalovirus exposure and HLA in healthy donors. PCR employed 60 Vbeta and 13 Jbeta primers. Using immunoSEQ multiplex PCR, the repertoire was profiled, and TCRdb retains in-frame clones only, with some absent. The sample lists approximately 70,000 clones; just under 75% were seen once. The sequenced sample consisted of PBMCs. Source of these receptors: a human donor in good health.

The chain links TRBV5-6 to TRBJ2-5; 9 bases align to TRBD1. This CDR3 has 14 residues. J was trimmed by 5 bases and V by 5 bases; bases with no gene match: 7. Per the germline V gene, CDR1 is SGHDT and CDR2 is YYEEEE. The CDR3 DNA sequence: TGTGCCAGCAGTTACGACAGGGGGATTGAGACCCAGTACTTC. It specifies CASSYDRGIETQYF. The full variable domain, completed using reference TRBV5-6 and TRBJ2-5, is DAGVTQSPTHLIKTRGQQVTLRCSPKSGHDTVSWYQQALGQGPQFIFQYYEEEERQRGNFPDRFSGHQFPNYSSELNVNALLLGDSALYLCASSYDRGIETQYFGPGTRLLVL.

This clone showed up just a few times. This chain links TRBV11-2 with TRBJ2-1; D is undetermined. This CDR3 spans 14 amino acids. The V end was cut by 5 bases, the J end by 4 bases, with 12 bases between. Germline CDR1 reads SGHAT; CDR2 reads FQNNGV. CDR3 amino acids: CASSRITSYNEQFF. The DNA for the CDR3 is TGTGCCAGCAGCCGCATTACTTCGTACAATGAGCAGTTCTTC.

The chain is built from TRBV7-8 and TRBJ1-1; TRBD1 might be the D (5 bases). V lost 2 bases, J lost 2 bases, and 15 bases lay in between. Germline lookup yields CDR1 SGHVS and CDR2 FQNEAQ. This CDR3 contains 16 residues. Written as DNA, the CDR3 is TGTGCCAGCAGCTTACCCAGACAGAGTACCAACACTGAAGCTTTCTTT. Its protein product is CASSLPRQSTNTEAFF.

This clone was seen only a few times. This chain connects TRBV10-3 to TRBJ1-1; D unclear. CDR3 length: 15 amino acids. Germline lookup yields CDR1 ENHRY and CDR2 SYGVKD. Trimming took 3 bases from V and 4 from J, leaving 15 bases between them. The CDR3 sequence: CAISDLTGNGTEAFF. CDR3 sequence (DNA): TGTGCCATCAGTGATCTTACGGGGAACGGCACTGAAGCTTTCTTT.

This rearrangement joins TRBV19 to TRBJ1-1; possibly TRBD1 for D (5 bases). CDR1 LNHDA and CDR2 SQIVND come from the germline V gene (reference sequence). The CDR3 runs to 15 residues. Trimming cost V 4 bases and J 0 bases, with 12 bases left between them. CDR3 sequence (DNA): TGTGCCAGTAGTACCCAGGGTGACATGAACACTGAAGCTTTCTTT. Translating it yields CASSTQGDMNTEAFF.

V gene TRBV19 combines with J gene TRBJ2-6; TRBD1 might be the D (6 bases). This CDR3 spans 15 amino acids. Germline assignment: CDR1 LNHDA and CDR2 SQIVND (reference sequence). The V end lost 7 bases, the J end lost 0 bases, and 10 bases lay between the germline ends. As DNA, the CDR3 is TGTGCCAGTACGGGACACTTCTCTGGGGCCAACGTCCTGACTTTC. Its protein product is CASTGHFSGANVLTF. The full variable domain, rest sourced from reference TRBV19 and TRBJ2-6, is DGGITQSPKYLFRKEGQNVTLSCEQNLNHDAMYWYRQDPGQGLRLIYYSQIVNDFQKGDIAEGYSVSREKKESFPLTVTSAQKNPTAFYLCASTGHFSGANVLTFGAGSRLTVL.

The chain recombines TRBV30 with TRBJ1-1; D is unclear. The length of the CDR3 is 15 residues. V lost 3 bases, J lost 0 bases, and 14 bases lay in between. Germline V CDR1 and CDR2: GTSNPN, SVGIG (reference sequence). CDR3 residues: CAWRAPGSLNTEAFF. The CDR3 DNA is TGTGCCTGGAGGGCCCCGGGTAGCTTGAACACTGAAGCTTTCTTT.

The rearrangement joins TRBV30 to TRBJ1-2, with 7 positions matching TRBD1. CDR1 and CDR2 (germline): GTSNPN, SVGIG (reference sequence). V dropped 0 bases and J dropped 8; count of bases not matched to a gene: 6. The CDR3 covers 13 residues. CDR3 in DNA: TGTGCCTGGAGTGTACAGGGGTGGGGAGGCTACACCTTC. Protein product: CAWSVQGWGGYTF.

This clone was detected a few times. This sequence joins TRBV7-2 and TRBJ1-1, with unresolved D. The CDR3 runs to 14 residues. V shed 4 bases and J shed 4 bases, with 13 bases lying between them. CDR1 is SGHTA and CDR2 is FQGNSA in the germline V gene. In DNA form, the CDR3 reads TGTGCCAGCAGCTCCCACTATATGACCACTGAAGCTTTCTTT. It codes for CASSSHYMTTEAFF.

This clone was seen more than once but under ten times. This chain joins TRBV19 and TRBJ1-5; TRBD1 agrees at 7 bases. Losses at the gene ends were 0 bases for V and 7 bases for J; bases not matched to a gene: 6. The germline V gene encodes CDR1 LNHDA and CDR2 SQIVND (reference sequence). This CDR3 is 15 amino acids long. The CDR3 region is CASSIETTGLQPQHF. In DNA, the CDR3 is TGTGCCAGTAGTATAGAGACGACAGGGCTCCAGCCCCAGCATTTT.

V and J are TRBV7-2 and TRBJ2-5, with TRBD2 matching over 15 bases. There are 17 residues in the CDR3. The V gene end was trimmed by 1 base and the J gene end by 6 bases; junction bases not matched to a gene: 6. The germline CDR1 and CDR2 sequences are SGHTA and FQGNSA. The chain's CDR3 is CASSLDAGTSGRKTQYF. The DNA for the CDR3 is TGTGCCAGCAGCTTAGATGCCGGGACTAGCGGGAGGAAGACCCAGTACTTC.

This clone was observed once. CDR3 protein: CAWRRGSEQYF. The CDR3, as DNA: TGTGCCTGGAGAAGGGGAAGCGAGCAGTACTTC. The chain recombines TRBV30 with TRBJ2-7; the D gene is possibly TRBD1 (5 bases). The germline V gene encodes CDR1 GTSNPN and CDR2 SVGIG (reference sequence). CDR3 length: 11 residues. V was clipped by 3 bases and J by 6 bases, with 9 bases between them.

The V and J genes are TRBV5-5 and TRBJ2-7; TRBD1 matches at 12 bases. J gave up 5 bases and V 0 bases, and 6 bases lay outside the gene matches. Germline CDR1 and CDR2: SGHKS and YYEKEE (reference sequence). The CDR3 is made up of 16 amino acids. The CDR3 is CASSLEGTGGYNEQYF. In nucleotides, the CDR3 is TGTGCCAGCAGCTTGGAGGGGACAGGGGGCTATAACGAGCAGTACTTC.

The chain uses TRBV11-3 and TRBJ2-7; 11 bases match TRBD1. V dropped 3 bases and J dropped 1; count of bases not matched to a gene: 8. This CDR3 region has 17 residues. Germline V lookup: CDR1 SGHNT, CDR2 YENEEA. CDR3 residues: CASSFPPGTGGSYEQYF. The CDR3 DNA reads TGTGCCAGCAGCTTTCCCCCCGGGACAGGGGGTTCCTACGAGCAGTACTTC.